Presented here are 8 T cell receptor beta chains from one specimen sequenced in a study of blood T cell repertoires in COVID-19. Repertoires were generated with immunoSEQ multiplex PCR, while TCRdb's copy carries only in-frame clones and drops some. The sample carries 390,000 or so clones, around 90% recorded once. Sequencing was performed on peripheral blood. Receptor source: a woman aged 25 to 39 with COVID-19, enrolled during active disease.

The CDR3 coding sequence is TGTGCCAGCAGCCGTCCAGGGGCTGGGGCCAACGTCCTGACTTTC. Translating it yields CASSRPGAGANVLTF. V usage is TRBV28 and J usage is TRBJ2-6, with D perhaps matching TRBD1 (6 bases). CDR1 and CDR2 (germline): MDHEN, SYDVKM. The CDR3 is 15 residues long. Trimming stripped 6 bases from V and 2 bases from J, with 11 bases between.

The chain uses TRBV29-1 and TRBJ2-7; maybe TRBD1 (5 bases). Germline CDR1 and CDR2: SQVTM and ANQGSEA. Trimming took 4 bases from V and 0 from J, leaving 10 bases between them. The CDR3 has 13 amino acids. CDR3 sequence (DNA): TGCAGCGTTGGGACACAAAGCTCCTACGAGCAGTACGTC. Residues: CSVGTQSSYEQYV.

The V call is TRBV21-1, the J call TRBJ1-6; the table's D call, TRBD1, has no DNA check behind it. TRBV21-1 is recorded as a pseudogene. CDR3 length equals 16 residues. CDR3 region: CASRRDRDRHLSPLHF. The CDR3 DNA sequence: TGTGCCAGCAGACGGGACAGGGACCGCCATCTTTCACCCCTCCACTTT.

V and J are TRBV6-1 and TRBJ1-1; TRBD1 is a possible D gene (5 bases). V was clipped by 2 bases and J by 6 bases, with 13 bases between them. Germline V lookup: CDR1 MNHNS, CDR2 SASEGT. CDR3 length equals 14 residues. For the CDR3, the DNA is TGTGCCAGCAGTGAACTGGGGCTAGGACCTGAAGCTTTCTTT. This encodes CASSELGLGPEAFF.

The chain uses TRBV5-4 and TRBJ2-1, with 7 bases aligning to TRBD1. Germline V gene sequence: CDR1 SGHNT, CDR2 YYREEE (reference sequence). V trimming: 0 bases; J trimming: 12 bases; junction bases outside the gene matches: 12. There are 15 residues in the CDR3. CDR3 bases: TGTGCCAGCAGCTTGGGAGGGGGCAGGACCAACGGGCAGTTCTTC. It encodes CASSLGGGRTNGQFF.

This sequence joins TRBV14 and TRBJ2-1; D is possibly TRBD2 (5 bases). The V end was cut by 0 bases, the J end by 3 bases, with 12 bases between. The germline gives CDR1 SGHDN, CDR2 FVKESK. The CDR3 has 16 amino acids. The CDR3 coding sequence is TGTGCCAGCAGCCAAGAACGGGCGGGTGGCTACAATGAGCAGTTCTTC. Protein product: CASSQERAGGYNEQFF.

This chain links TRBV5-1 with TRBJ2-7; 7 nucleotides match TRBD2. V dropped 4 bases and J dropped 1; count of bases not matched to a gene: 5. Germline V gene lookup returns CDR1 SGHRS and CDR2 YFSETQ. The CDR3 spans 14 residues. The CDR3 DNA sequence: TGCGCCAGCAGCCCGGGGGGTGGTTCCTACGAGCAGTACGTC. It specifies CASSPGGGSYEQYV.

The chain employs TRBV2 and TRBJ1-2; 9 bases map to TRBD1. The J segment lost 5 bases and the V segment lost 4 bases, leaving 8 bases of the junction unmatched. The length of the CDR3 is 15 residues. Germline loops: CDR1 SNHLY, CDR2 FYNNEI. In DNA, the CDR3 is TGTGCCAGCAGTGTCCGGACAGGGGCCGAGTATGGCTACACCTTC. Encoded protein: CASSVRTGAEYGYTF.